The TCR beta chain under discussion was sequenced for a study of T cells in pancreatic ductal adenocarcinoma. Study-wide results and caveats: Blood had more productive templates and around 8.5-fold more unique clonotypes than tumor. Tumor-versus-blood clonality comparisons may be biased toward lower tumor diversity. The resected cohort was biased toward the minority with early-stage disease.

Selected pancreatic ductal adenocarcinoma patients had undergone surgery without neoadjuvant therapy. The table came from immunoSEQ multiplex PCR; TCRdb's copy has only in-frame clones and leaves some out. The table includes 97,000 or so clones, 90% to 95% detected once. Comment on this clone: Its specificity is unknown.

Trimming pared 2 bases from V and 6 bases from J, leaving 11 bases between. Germline lookup yields CDR1 GTSNPN and CDR2 SVGIG (reference sequence). The CDR3 is 13 amino acids. Sequencing used PBMCs. This chain links TRBV30 with TRBJ2-4; D is possibly TRBD2 (6 bases). The receptor's source is a human donor with pancreatic ductal adenocarcinoma. The CDR3 DNA follows: TGTGCCTGGAGTAGGGGACTCCTAAACATTCAGTACTTC. Translating it yields CAWSRGLLNIQYF.